These T cell receptor beta chains were read from a single sample in a study of blood T cell repertoires in COVID-19. Repertoires were generated with immunoSEQ multiplex PCR, while TCRdb's copy carries only in-frame clones and drops some. Seen here are approximately 70,000 clones, around 79% observed once, and the top ten hold 35%. Sequenced input: peripheral blood. The source of these receptors is a woman aged 70-85 years with acute or convalescent COVID-19. CDR3s include the opening cysteine and the closing phenylalanine or tryptophan. D genes are given only for firm matches. The size of a clone is reported for some rows only, either as once, few or many, or as a class for expanded clones.

clone size | J gene | D gene | CDR3 length | V gene | CDR3 protein | CDR3 DNA
NA | TRBJ1-4 | TRBD1 | 15 | TRBV5-1 | CASSSQGTQGGKLFF | TGCGCCAGCAGCTCACAGGGGACCCAAGGGGGGAAACTGTTTTTT
NA | TRBJ1-1 | NA | 12 | TRBV5-1 | CASIGGATEAFF | TGCGCCAGCATAGGAGGGGCCACTGAAGCTTTCTTT
few | TRBJ2-7 | TRBD1 | 14 | TRBV6-5 | CASSFYQGVGEQYF | TGTGCCAGCAGTTTTTACCAGGGGGTGGGCGAGCAGTACTTC
once | TRBJ1-2 | NA | 13 | TRBV5-1 | CASSLGGNYGYTF | TGCGCCAGCAGCTTGGGAGGAAACTATGGCTACACCTTC
NA | TRBJ2-1 | NA | 14 | TRBV19 | CASSIDRLYNEQFF | TGTGCCAGTAGTATAGACCGACTCTACAATGAGCAGTTCTTC
once | TRBJ2-5 | TRBD1 | 16 | TRBV19 | CASSQGTGQGRETQYF | TGTGCCAGTAGCCAGGGTACGGGACAGGGGAGGGAGACCCAGTACTTC
NA | TRBJ1-1 | NA | 15 | TRBV7-2 | CASSQRGGRITEAFF | TGTGCCAGCAGCCAACGGGGGGGGCGTATCACTGAAGCTTTCTTT
NA | TRBJ1-2 | NA | 15 | TRBV6-2/TRBV6-3 | CASSYPSGGADGYTF | TGTGCCAGCAGTTACCCATCGGGAGGGGCGGATGGCTACACCTTC
NA | TRBJ2-3 | NA | 15 | TRBV5-1 | CASSLDGRFTDTQYF | TGCGCCAGCAGCTTGGATGGCAGGTTCACAGATACGCAGTATTTT
NA | TRBJ2-6 | NA | 15 | TRBV7-6 | CASSPRRGNSYVLTF | TGTGCCAGCAGCCCACGCCGGGGTAATTCATACGTCCTGACTTTC
few | TRBJ1-1 | NA | 14 | TRBV11-1 | CASTEDSGLTEAFF | TGTGCCAGCACCGAAGACAGTGGGCTTACTGAAGCTTTCTTT
NA | TRBJ1-5 | TRBD1 | 20 | TRBV7-8 | CASSILQFDRGVGSNQPQHF | TGTGCCAGCAGCATCCTGCAATTTGACAGGGGCGTTGGTAGCAATCAGCCCCAGCATTTT
NA | TRBJ1-5 | NA | 15 | TRBV2 | CASSGLQGGNQPQHF | TGTGCCAGCAGTGGGCTCCAGGGTGGCAATCAGCCCCAGCATTTT
NA | TRBJ2-6 | TRBD1 | 16 | TRBV7-2 | CASSSTGVGGANVLTF | TGTGCCAGCAGCTCGACAGGGGTTGGCGGGGCCAACGTCCTGACTTTC
once | TRBJ2-7 | TRBD1 | 13 | TRBV2 | CASSVGTGDEQYF | TGTGCCAGCAGTGTTGGGACAGGCGACGAGCAGTACTTC
NA | TRBJ2-1 | TRBD2 | 20 | TRBV10-3 | CAIFLPYKTSGGATPNEQFF | TGTGCCATCTTCTTACCCTACAAAACTAGCGGGGGGGCCACCCCTAATGAGCAGTTCTTC
NA | TRBJ2-1 | TRBD2 | 16 | TRBV9 | CASSVATSGYYNEQFF | TGTGCCAGCAGCGTAGCGACTAGCGGCTACTACAATGAGCAGTTCTTC
NA | TRBJ1-6 | NA | 14 | TRBV27 | CASSRTEQSSPLHF | TGTGCCAGCTCAAGGACAGAACAAAGTTCACCCCTCCACTTT
NA | TRBJ2-1 | TRBD2 | 15 | TRBV9 | CASSVATAGVNEQFF | TGTGCCAGCAGCGTAGCTACGGCGGGGGTTAATGAGCAGTTCTTC
once | TRBJ2-3 | TRBD2 | 16 | TRBV11-1 | CASSVRQGLAGDTQYF | TGTGCCAGCAGCGTACGTCAGGGACTAGCAGGAGATACGCAGTATTTT
NA | TRBJ2-1 | NA | 13 | TRBV19 | CASSILGGNEQFF | TGTGCCAGTAGTATATTAGGCGGCAATGAGCAGTTCTTC
NA | TRBJ2-6 | TRBD1 | 19 | TRBV6-6 | CASSRREDRGPSGANVLTF | TGTGCCAGCAGCCGACGTGAGGACAGGGGACCCTCTGGGGCCAACGTCCTGACTTTC
NA | TRBJ1-5 | NA | 15 | TRBV7-9 | CASSLASPGNQPQHF | TGTGCCAGCAGCTTAGCCTCCCCGGGTAATCAGCCCCAGCATTTT
once | TRBJ1-2 | NA | 11 | TRBV30 | CAFQVNYGYTF | TGTGCCTTCCAGGTTAACTATGGCTACACCTTC
NA | TRBJ1-2 | NA | 10 | TRBV20-1 | CSAAEYGYTF | TGCAGTGCTGCGGAGTATGGCTACACCTTC
few | TRBJ2-4 | NA | 12 | TRBV25-1 | CASSESGIVPYF | TGTGCCAGCAGTGAATCGGGTATAGTCCCGTACTTC
NA | TRBJ1-3 | NA | 14 | TRBV5-4 | CASSLWGAGNTIYF | TGTGCCAGCAGCTTGTGGGGAGCTGGAAACACCATATATTTT
NA | TRBJ1-5 | NA | 14 | TRBV5-1 | CASSLDSLTQPQHF | TGCGCCAGCAGCTTGGACAGTCTTACCCAGCCCCAGCATTTT
few | TRBJ1-1 | NA | 17 | TRBV5-6 | CASRLGWAGAGRTEAFF | TGTGCCAGCAGGTTGGGCTGGGCGGGGGCAGGACGCACTGAAGCTTTCTTT
few | TRBJ1-1 | TRBD1 | 15 | TRBV27 | CASSLTGGGRTEAFF | TGTGCCAGCAGTCTCACAGGGGGCGGACGGACTGAAGCTTTCTTT
NA | TRBJ2-3 | TRBD1 | 15 | TRBV12-5 | CASAPFRTGRDTQYF | TGTGCTAGTGCCCCATTCCGGACAGGGAGAGATACGCAGTATTTT
NA | TRBJ2-7 | TRBD1 | 14 | TRBV6-2/TRBV6-3 | CASSPWTGPYEQYF | TGTGCCAGCAGCCCATGGACAGGCCCCTACGAGCAGTACTTC
NA | TRBJ2-3 | TRBD2 | 16 | TRBV5-8 | CASSSGLAERADTQYF | TGTGCCAGCAGCTCGGGACTAGCGGAGAGGGCAGATACGCAGTATTTT
NA | TRBJ2-7 | NA | 16 | TRBV4-3 | CASSQDAGLSSGEQYF | TGCGCCAGCAGCCAAGATGCAGGACTATCCTCGGGGGAGCAGTACTTC
NA | TRBJ1-2 | NA | 14 | TRBV5-1 | CASSLEGGGVGYTF | TGCGCCAGCAGCTTGGAGGGCGGAGGGGTAGGCTACACCTTC
NA | TRBJ2-1 | NA | 14 | TRBV11-2 | CASSLGGSYNEQFF | TGTGCCAGCAGCTTAGGAGGGTCCTACAATGAGCAGTTCTTC
NA | TRBJ1-1 | NA | 16 | TRBV2 | CASSGPFGTLGTEAFF | TGTGCCAGCAGTGGCCCTTTCGGGACTCTGGGGACTGAAGCTTTCTTT
NA | TRBJ2-1 | TRBD2 | 16 | TRBV27 | CASSVPPGLAGVEQFF | TGTGCCAGCAGCGTACCCCCGGGACTAGCGGGAGTTGAGCAGTTCTTC
NA | TRBJ1-1 | NA | 16 | TRBV5-1 | CASSLGWVGADTEAFF | TGCGCCAGCAGCTTGGGATGGGTGGGGGCGGACACTGAAGCTTTCTTT
NA | TRBJ2-7 | TRBD1 | 14 | TRBV6-5 | CASRLPGQGYEQYF | TGTGCCAGCAGACTTCCGGGACAGGGCTACGAGCAGTACTTC
NA | TRBJ2-2 | NA | 12 | TRBV19 | CASSIRGGELFF | TGTGCCAGTAGTATAAGGGGTGGGGAGCTGTTTTTT
NA | TRBJ1-2 | TRBD1 | 14 | TRBV6-5 | CASNRQGASYGYTF | TGTGCCAGCAATAGACAGGGGGCCAGCTATGGCTACACCTTC
once | TRBJ2-6 | TRBD1 | 15 | TRBV29-1 | CSVGTGGSGANVLTF | TGCAGCGTGGGGACAGGGGGCTCTGGGGCCAACGTCCTGACTTTC
NA | TRBJ2-2 | NA | 12 | TRBV7-9 | CASSFSNGELFF | TGTGCCAGCAGCTTTTCAAACGGGGAGCTGTTTTTT
NA | TRBJ2-7 | NA | 15 | TRBV6-5 | CASSYGAAGAYEQYF | TGTGCCAGCAGTTACGGGGCCGCAGGGGCCTACGAGCAGTACTTC
few | TRBJ2-7 | TRBD2 | 13 | TRBV7-3 | CASSPGLGNEQYF | TGTGCCAGCAGCCCTGGACTAGGTAACGAGCAGTACTTC
NA | TRBJ2-3 | TRBD1 | 16 | TRBV19 | CASSTGTGILTDTQYF | TGTGCCAGTAGTACCGGGACAGGGATTCTCACAGATACGCAGTATTTT
NA | TRBJ1-1 | TRBD1 | 13 | TRBV2 | CASSVVEGQRSFF | TGTGCCAGCAGTGTGGTAGAGGGACAGAGGTCTTTCTTT
NA | TRBJ2-2 | NA | 12 | TRBV5-1 | CASRRDTGELFF | TGCGCCAGCAGACGGGACACCGGGGAGCTGTTTTTT
NA | TRBJ1-6 | NA | 13 | TRBV6-5 | CASARGQRSPLHF | TGTGCCAGCGCGAGGGGACAAAGGTCACCCCTCCACTTT
NA | TRBJ2-7 | NA | 13 | TRBV7-9 | CASKGDGHYEQYF | TGTGCCAGCAAGGGGGACGGCCACTACGAGCAGTACTTC
NA | TRBJ1-3 | TRBD1 | 17 | TRBV5-1 | CASSLGQGQDSGNTIYF | TGCGCCAGCAGCTTAGGACAGGGCCAAGATTCTGGAAACACCATATATTTT
NA | TRBJ1-1 | NA | 16 | TRBV7-6 | CASSLAGGLSGTEAFF | TGTGCCAGCAGCTTAGCCGGGGGGCTCTCGGGCACTGAAGCTTTCTTT